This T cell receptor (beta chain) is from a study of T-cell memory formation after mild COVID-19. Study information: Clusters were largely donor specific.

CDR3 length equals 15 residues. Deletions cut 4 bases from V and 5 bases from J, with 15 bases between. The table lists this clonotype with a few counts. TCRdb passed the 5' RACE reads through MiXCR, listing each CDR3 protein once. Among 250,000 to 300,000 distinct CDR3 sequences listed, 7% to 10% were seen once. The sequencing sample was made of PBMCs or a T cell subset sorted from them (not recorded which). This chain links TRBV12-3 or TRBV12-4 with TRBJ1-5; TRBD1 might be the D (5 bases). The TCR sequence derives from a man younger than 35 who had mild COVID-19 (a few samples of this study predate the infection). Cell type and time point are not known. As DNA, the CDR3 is TGTGCCAGCAGTTCAGGGACGGCCCCCGATCAGCCCCAGCATTTT. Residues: CASSSGTAPDQPQHF.